The 15 T cell receptor beta chains reported below all come from one sample, sequenced in a study of shared clonotypes between healthy human individuals. TCRdb's table, derived via immunoSEQ multiplex PCR, lists solely in-frame clones and lacks some. The sample shows 2 million to 3 million clones, 90% to 95% of them seen only once. Material for sequencing was naive CD4+ T cells sorted from blood. Subset: CD45RA+ positively selected. The origin of the receptors is a man aged 18 to 29 in good health.

This clone was recorded a few times. Distinct nucleotide sequences in the sample also encode this CDR3. The chain has TRBV5-4 and TRBJ2-4, with TRBD2 identical over 12 bases. The CDR3 has 15 amino acids. Looked up from germline, CDR1 is SGHNT and CDR2 is YYREEE (reference sequence). Trimming cost V 5 bases and J 2 bases; bases outside gene matches: 2. CDR3 sequence: CASSLAGGTKNIQYF. As DNA, the CDR3 is TGTGCCAGCAGTCTAGCGGGGGGGACCAAAAACATTCAGTACTTC. Complete variable domain (other parts from reference TRBV5-4 and TRBJ2-4): ETGVTQSPTHLIKTRGQQVTLRCSSQSGHNTVSWYQQALGQGPQFIFQYYREEENGRGNFPPRFSGLQFPNYSSELNVNALELDDSALYLCASSLAGGTKNIQYFGAGTRLSVL.

The chain carries TRBV7-3 and TRBJ2-3; D unresolved. V lost 2 bases and J lost 3, with 12 bases in between. The CDR3 runs to 15 residues. From germline, CDR1 is SGHTA and CDR2 FQGTGA. CDR3 DNA: TGTGCCAGCAGCTTATTTGGCACCCAGACAGATACGCAGTATTTT. It codes for CASSLFGTQTDTQYF.

This chain links TRBV27 with TRBJ2-2; TRBD1 might be the D (6 bases). CDR1 MNHEY and CDR2 SMNVEV come from the germline V gene (reference sequence). V lost 5 bases to trimming and J lost 5 bases, with 30 bases between them. The length of the CDR3 is 20 residues. The CDR3 spells CASSPIFRPGAKHQTGELFF. CDR3 in DNA: TGTGCCAGCAGTCCTATATTCCGCCCAGGGGCCAAGCATCAAACCGGGGAGCTGTTTTTT.

This clone was counted only a few times. The chain is built from TRBV7-8 and TRBJ1-6; D is perhaps TRBD1 (5 bases). Between the trimmed V and J ends, which lost 5 bases and 10 bases, there was a span of 12 bases. There are 13 residues in the CDR3. Germline assignment: CDR1 SGHVS and CDR2 FQNEAQ. The CDR3 DNA is TGTGCCAGCAGCCCCTTGGAGGGGTCACCCCTCCACTTT. It encodes CASSPLEGSPLHF.

This clone appeared a single time. Other DNA variants within this sample encode the same CDR3. This rearrangement joins TRBV5-4 to TRBJ2-1, with TRBD2 matching 8 bases. The V segment lost 4 bases and the J segment 1 base; nucleotides outside the gene matches: 4. CDR3 length: 15 amino acids. The germline V gene encodes CDR1 SGHNT and CDR2 YYREEE (reference sequence). The CDR3, as DNA: TGTGCCAGCAGCCAGGCGGGGGGATCCTACAATGAGCAGTTCTTC. Translation: CASSQAGGSYNEQFF.

Comments on this clone: This specimen includes other DNA sequences encoding the same CDR3. V gene TRBV10-3 combines with J gene TRBJ2-7; the D gene is possibly TRBD1 (6 bases). Germline V CDR1 and CDR2: ENHRY, SYGVKD. The CDR3 runs 16 residues. Trimming took off 0 bases at V and 0 bases at J, with 12 bases between the two ends. The CDR3 DNA is TGTGCCATCAGTGAGTCTTCGAGGGGGAGCTCCTACGAGCAGTACTTC. Translated: CAISESSRGSSYEQYF.

In the case of this clone: Other DNA sequences in the same sample also yield this CDR3. The J gene is TRBJ2-5, the V gene TRBV5-4; 7 nucleotides align to TRBD1. V was clipped by 0 bases and J by 5 bases; unmatched bases: 4. The length of the CDR3 is 14 residues. Germline V gene lookup returns CDR1 SGHNT and CDR2 YYREEE (reference sequence). The CDR3 DNA follows: TGTGCCAGCAGCTTGGGACAGGGAGTGGAGACCCAGTACTTC. Translating it yields CASSLGQGVETQYF.

This clone was recorded once. The chain joins TRBV2 to TRBJ2-7; possibly TRBD1 for D (5 bases). This CDR3 spans 15 amino acids. Germline CDR1 SNHLY, CDR2 FYNNEI. Deletions cut 3 bases from V and 3 bases from J, with 15 bases between. In DNA form, the CDR3 reads TGTGCCAGCAGTGACGTCCCTGACAGCTTCTACGAGCAGTACTTC. The encoded protein is CASSDVPDSFYEQYF.

The chain uses TRBV11-2 and TRBJ2-3, with D hard to call. Germline V gene data show CDR1 as SGHAT and CDR2 as FQNNGV. V was clipped by 3 bases and J by 2 bases, with 12 bases between them. The CDR3 has 15 amino acids. The CDR3 protein is CASSLAHTHTDTQYF. For the CDR3, the DNA is TGTGCCAGCAGCTTGGCCCACACACACACAGATACGCAGTATTTT. Complete variable domain (other parts from reference TRBV11-2 and TRBJ2-3): EAGVAQSPRYKIIEKRQSVAFWCNPISGHATLYWYQQILGQGPKLLIQFQNNGVVDDSQLPKDRFSAERLKGVDSTLKIQPAKLEDSAVYLCASSLAHTHTDTQYFGPGTRLTVL.

The chain links TRBV6-5 to TRBJ2-6; no reliable D call. With 4 bases removed from V and 4 bases from J, the gap between germline ends came to 8 bases. CDR1 is MNHEY and CDR2 is SVGAGI in the germline V gene. The CDR3 has 14 amino acids. CDR3 DNA: TGTGCCAGCAGTTCTGCGGCGGGGGCCAACGTCCTGACTTTC. This encodes CASSSAAGANVLTF.

This sequence joins TRBV5-1 and TRBJ1-1; D is unclear. V lost 0 bases to trimming and J lost 4 bases, with 7 bases between them. The germline CDR1 and CDR2 sequences are SGHRS and YFSETQ. CDR3 length: 13 amino acids. The CDR3 reads CASSLEEFTEAFF. The CDR3 nucleotides read TGCGCCAGCAGCTTGGAAGAATTCACTGAAGCTTTCTTT.

The chain employs TRBV10-3 and TRBJ2-3; 9 nucleotides match TRBD1. Per the germline V gene, CDR1 is ENHRY and CDR2 is SYGVKD. With 6 bases clipped from V and 6 bases from J, the junction kept 10 bases outside the gene matches. This CDR3 contains 15 residues. CDR3 nucleotides: TGTGCCATCAGCTCAAAACAGGGGGCGGTGGATACGCAGTATTTT. Translated, it gives CAISSKQGAVDTQYF.

The chain carries TRBV2 and TRBJ1-6; 10 bases match TRBD1. V shed 6 bases and J 7 bases; nucleotides not matched to a gene: 9. This CDR3 comprises 16 residues. The germline gives CDR1 SNHLY, CDR2 FYNNEI. The CDR3 DNA sequence: TGTGCCAGCAGCAGAGGACAGGGGGTTTCCAATTCACCCCTCCACTTT. Protein sequence: CASSRGQGVSNSPLHF. The variable domain in full, completed from reference TRBV2 and TRBJ1-6, reads EPEVTQTPSHQVTQMGQEVILRCVPISNHLYFYWYRQILGQKVEFLVSFYNNEISEKSEIFDDQFSVERPDGSNFTLKIRSTKLEDSAMYFCASSRGQGVSNSPLHFGNGTRLTVT.

This clone was found a few times. CDR3 amino acids: CASSYRTGGTQHF. The CDR3 DNA is TGTGCCAGCAGTTACCGCACAGGGGGGACCCAGCATTTT. This chain joins TRBV6-5 and TRBJ1-5; 8 positions agree with TRBD1. Germline V lookup: CDR1 MNHEY, CDR2 SVGAGI. V dropped 2 bases and J dropped 11; count of bases not matched to a gene: 5. This CDR3 comprises 13 residues.

The chain uses TRBV6-6 and TRBJ2-2; 10 bases agree with TRBD1. Trimming cost V 6 bases and J 4 bases; bases outside gene matches: 8. Germline-derived CDR1 and CDR2 are MNHNY and SVGAGI (reference sequence). CDR3 length equals 16 residues. This chain's CDR3 is CASSPPDRGLTGELFF. In DNA, the CDR3 is TGTGCCAGCAGCCCCCCCGACAGGGGGCTCACCGGGGAGCTGTTTTTT.